Listed below are T cell receptor beta chains from one sample, sequenced in a study of monozygotic twins with inflammatory bowel disease. TCRdb re-called the 5' RACE reads, yielding one record per CDR3 amino acid sequence without DNA. The sample has 150,000 to 200,000 distinct CDR3 sequences; the top ten hold about 7.4%. Sample: blood. Receptors were obtained from a human donor with ulcerative colitis or Crohn's disease, or a healthy co-twin of an affected twin (not recorded which). Both conserved end residues are part of each CDR3.

v_gene: TRBV24-1
j_gene: TRBJ2-1
CDR3aa: CATSDFRGAGGPRDNEQFF

v_gene: TRBV20-1
j_gene: TRBJ1-6
CDR3aa: CSARLFTGNNSPLHF

v_gene: TRBV4-2
j_gene: TRBJ2-2
CDR3aa: CASSPRLLTSGNTGELFF

v_gene: TRBV12-3/TRBV12-4
j_gene: TRBJ1-1
CDR3aa: CASSLTPPESEAFF

v_gene: TRBV28
j_gene: TRBJ1-1
CDR3aa: CASRYSPAMNTEAFF

v_gene: TRBV20-1
j_gene: TRBJ1-2
CDR3aa: CSARTGTGFSSYTF

v_gene: TRBV12-3/TRBV12-4
j_gene: TRBJ2-1
CDR3aa: CASSPRTSSYNEQFF

v_gene: TRBV5-1
j_gene: TRBJ2-7
CDR3aa: CASKEAIGQTIYEQYF

v_gene: TRBV5-1
j_gene: TRBJ1-1
CDR3aa: CASSLAQGNTEAFF

v_gene: TRBV20-1
j_gene: TRBJ1-2
CDR3aa: CSAEGGGHYGYTF

v_gene: TRBV6-5
j_gene: TRBJ2-3
CDR3aa: CASSIRDTDTQYF

v_gene: TRBV27
j_gene: TRBJ1-4
CDR3aa: CASSPLVPNEKLFF

v_gene: TRBV29-1
j_gene: TRBJ2-5
CDR3aa: CSVAGYQETQYF

v_gene: TRBV5-1
j_gene: TRBJ2-7
CDR3aa: CASSPGLAGGPHYEQYF

v_gene: TRBV9
j_gene: TRBJ2-1
CDR3aa: CASSVGVISSYNEQFF

v_gene: TRBV20-1
j_gene: TRBJ2-7
CDR3aa: CSARDPGQGYEQYF

v_gene: TRBV4-2
j_gene: TRBJ1-3
CDR3aa: CASSQVDRPGNTIYF

v_gene: TRBV7-9
j_gene: TRBJ1-2
CDR3aa: CASSLKFGEGYGYTF

v_gene: TRBV29-1
j_gene: TRBJ2-7
CDR3aa: CSVAESSYEQYF

v_gene: TRBV3-1
j_gene: TRBJ1-2
CDR3aa: CASSLALIQGVYTF

v_gene: TRBV19
j_gene: TRBJ1-1
CDR3aa: CASMGTWQGMGMGNTEAFF

v_gene: TRBV27
j_gene: TRBJ1-2
CDR3aa: CATRTGTVNGYTF

v_gene: TRBV24-1
j_gene: TRBJ2-3
CDR3aa: CATSDLQREGTDTQYF

v_gene: TRBV20-1
j_gene: TRBJ1-4
CDR3aa: CSARNPNLGTGATNEKLFF

v_gene: TRBV2
j_gene: TRBJ2-7
CDR3aa: CASSVGPSGAYEQYF

v_gene: TRBV7-8
j_gene: TRBJ2-1
CDR3aa: CASSVPPTSGTNEQFF

v_gene: TRBV5-1
j_gene: TRBJ2-2
CDR3aa: CASSLAGGRLFF

v_gene: TRBV18
j_gene: TRBJ2-5
CDR3aa: CASSPPQTETQYF

v_gene: TRBV7-9
j_gene: TRBJ2-1
CDR3aa: CASSLVLGLNEQFF

v_gene: TRBV5-1
j_gene: TRBJ2-5
CDR3aa: CASSRNQGTQETQYF

v_gene: TRBV7-2
j_gene: TRBJ1-4
CDR3aa: CASSLAQGVNEKLFF

v_gene: TRBV5-1
j_gene: TRBJ1-4
CDR3aa: CASSLRPVATNEKLFF

v_gene: TRBV30
j_gene: TRBJ1-5
CDR3aa: CAWAYGSSNQPQHF

v_gene: TRBV27
j_gene: TRBJ1-2
CDR3aa: CASSPTGNGYTF

v_gene: TRBV7-2
j_gene: TRBJ2-1
CDR3aa: CASSPGHGSYNEQFF

v_gene: TRBV7-6
j_gene: TRBJ2-7
CDR3aa: CASSLASGRTVAWEQYF

v_gene: TRBV25-1
j_gene: TRBJ2-1
CDR3aa: CASSELGETKNEQFF

v_gene: TRBV2
j_gene: TRBJ2-2
CDR3aa: CASSEGQPGELFF

v_gene: TRBV12-3/TRBV12-4
j_gene: TRBJ2-3
CDR3aa: CASRTARDLDTQYF

v_gene: TRBV29-1
j_gene: TRBJ2-5
CDR3aa: CSVEAIGLGETQYF

v_gene: TRBV3-1
j_gene: TRBJ2-7
CDR3aa: CASSQDPGQSGEQYF

v_gene: TRBV5-4
j_gene: TRBJ1-2
CDR3aa: CASGSTGGYTF

v_gene: TRBV20-1
j_gene: TRBJ2-1
CDR3aa: CSARAPGWEYNEQFF

v_gene: TRBV11-2
j_gene: TRBJ2-2
CDR3aa: CASRASEAAGELFF

v_gene: TRBV28
j_gene: TRBJ2-7
CDR3aa: CASSLTSGRYEQYF

v_gene: TRBV2
j_gene: TRBJ2-3
CDR3aa: CASSERWTSGGHEPDTQYF

v_gene: TRBV4-1
j_gene: TRBJ2-7
CDR3aa: CASSQEGLSEYDEQYF

v_gene: TRBV5-1
j_gene: TRBJ2-1
CDR3aa: CASSLEGQGYNEQFF

v_gene: TRBV15
j_gene: TRBJ2-7
CDR3aa: CATSGEWGKPYEQYF

v_gene: TRBV27
j_gene: TRBJ1-5
CDR3aa: CASSAGTGGYQPQHF

v_gene: TRBV10-3
j_gene: TRBJ2-3
CDR3aa: CAIRPLASGGTDTQYF

v_gene: TRBV27
j_gene: TRBJ2-5
CDR3aa: CASSFGTGNQETQYF

v_gene: TRBV7-9
j_gene: TRBJ1-6
CDR3aa: CASSHLAGEGSPLHF

v_gene: TRBV30
j_gene: TRBJ1-1
CDR3aa: CAWSWGAQGRTEAFF

v_gene: TRBV20-1
j_gene: TRBJ2-1
CDR3aa: CSAGGLGSDEQFF

v_gene: TRBV10-3
j_gene: TRBJ2-1
CDR3aa: CAISEGSDEQFF

v_gene: TRBV5-1
j_gene: TRBJ2-3
CDR3aa: CASSPRDTTSTDTQYF